This T cell receptor beta chain was documented in a study of cytomegalovirus exposure and HLA in healthy donors (dated by TCRdb to about 2017). With respect to the entire study: According to an earlier analysis of several hundred of the donors, about 179 million T cells yielded 95 million to 140 million unique TCR beta sequences and approximately 300 Gb of sequence data. An early release that covered more than 550 HLA-typed donors contained 250 to 350 gigabases of sequencing data and 65 million to 100 million unique TCR sequences. The genetic ancestry cluster associated with self-reported Caucasian donors included over 65% of the approximately 410 genotyped donors. The aim of the study was to test whether cataloging public T cell receptors could identify signatures of past pathogen exposure. Using immunosequencing, the study profiled T cell repertoires from 666 subjects and related those repertoires to cytomegalovirus serostatus. Besides the first cohort of 500 to 700 subjects, a separate validation cohort made up of 120 different subjects was used. High-throughput TCR immunosequencing, statistical association of individual TCRs with disease status, and machine learning were combined to predict cytomegalovirus infection status. In a later analysis, previously published TCR beta repertoires from some 640 donors were re-analyzed and high-resolution HLA genotyping was added so that TCR occurrence patterns could be studied. In the later analysis, no new phenotypic data were used to find candidate immune exposures; instead, reliance was placed on TCR beta sequences and their occurrence across donors. An earlier analysis of more than 450 of the donors used high-throughput TCR beta sequencing to judge whether each TCR beta V gene segment behaved as functional or pseudogenic. Alongside the repertoire data, information on donor age, sex, ethnicity and CMV serostatus was compiled. A later genetic analysis used genome-wide SNP genotypes for about 65% of the roughly 670 donors, treating that subset as a discovery cohort. All discovery cohort repertoires had been generated on a single sequencing platform. HLA typing included class I and class II loci at four-digit resolution. The number of typed donors differed by locus: roughly 629-630 for A, B, C, DRB1 and DQB1; roughly 510 for DQA1; roughly 600 for DPA1; and roughly 450 for DPB1. Roughly five DR-DQ haplotypes were handled as single units for association and clustering, since linkage in the cohort was strong. On average, over 200,000 unique TCR beta nucleotide sequences were sequenced per donor among a few hundred genotyped donors of the cohort, with 15% to 20% of those sequences being non-productive. What the research found in general, with its limitations: In a later analysis, several top co-occurrence clusters were reported to appear linked to parvovirus B19, influenza, CMV and Epstein-Barr virus. A later analysis associated about 18,000 TCR beta sequences with specific HLA alleles at a false discovery rate of 0.05. Roughly uniform sequencing depth across donors was assumed in presence/absence analyses, although this assumption may not hold. In a later genetic analysis, a missense DCLRE1C variant was associated with V-gene and J-gene trimming of TCR beta chains, and the association was replicated in an independent cohort. When HLA alleles, especially DR and DQ, strongly co-occurred, TCR associations were difficult to assign to individual alleles. The sequencing pipeline was judged likely to have produced a cluster of highly shared sequence variants as a technical artifact. This cohort had only TCR beta chains sequenced, and the lack of alpha or paired-chain data limited which features could be detected. Some IMGT-functional V segments, including TRBV6-2 and TRBV6-3, could not be distinguished by the 87-base-pair reads and were therefore excluded. The authors suggested that the approach could potentially be generalized to other disease states and immunological phenotypes. While some public TCRs were present in many individuals, most TCR sequences turned up only very rarely across donors. Immune exposure information for the cohort was limited to CMV serostatus. In an earlier analysis of approximately 590 of the donors, most TCR beta V segments were observed in productive rearrangements about 87% or about 30% of the time, broadly matching IMGT annotations. In a later analysis, HLA-associated TCR beta chains were found to be more clonally expanded and to have lower generation probabilities than equally common non-associated chains. In both the original and validation cohorts, the classifier was reported to diagnose cytomegalovirus status with high specificity and sensitivity. According to a later genetic analysis, donors in an Asian-associated ancestry cluster had fewer N-insertions in productive TCRs than the approximately 700-donor mean. In the study, around 160 TCR beta chains were listed as associated with cytomegalovirus. Most CMV-associated TCR beta chains appeared to be HLA-restricted in a later analysis, and the HLA associations seemed to be driven largely by CMV exposure. In a later analysis, the rate of TCR association differed among HLA loci, with DRB1 alleles having the most associated TCRs and HLA-C alleles having the fewest. A further reported finding was that TCR beta sequences accurately predicted the HLA-A and HLA-B alleles for most subjects in the first cohort. Because counts were too low, more than 15 rarely observed V segments, including chromosome 9 orphons, were left out of the earlier analysis of 500 to 650 of the donors. Three of the identified cytomegalovirus-associated TCR beta chains were confirmed in vitro to be specific for cytomegalovirus antigens. Because some donors lacked HLA typing at each locus, the association tests relied only on the typed subset. Linkage disequilibrium might explain the correlated functional status among segregating V segments, but an unknown experimental factor could not be excluded.

In regard to this clone: Its antigen remains undetermined. Base qualities were left out, and no much larger clone turns up one base away.

For this chain, trimming is 6 bases at the V end and 3 bases at the J end, and the number of junction bases without a gene match is 8. Per the germline V gene, KGHSH is the CDR1 and LQKENI is the CDR2. Spanning cysteine to phenylalanine, the CDR3 consists of 15 amino acids. CDR3 DNA is the only sequence kept; it has 45 bases, read in frame from the first base. The receptor library was made with the immunoSEQ multiplex PCR assay. A mixture of 60 forward primers for TCR Vbeta segments and 13 reverse primers for TCR Jbeta segments was used in the multiplex PCR. Amplification of the CDR3 region of rearranged TCR beta genes was performed with a multiplex PCR assay on genomic DNA. On the Illumina HiSeq System, the amplified TCR beta libraries were sequenced as 87-base-pair reads. On the authors' methods: A later analysis counted 65 million to 90 million unique TCR beta chains across the 690 or so repertoires, and around 9.9 million of these chains were shared by at least two donors. A nearest-neighbor algorithm error-corrected the raw reads and collapsed the reads into unique sequences, merging closely related sequences to remove PCR and sequencing errors. Alignment of CDR3 sequences to IMGT reference sequences was used to assign V, D and J gene segments. For a sequence to be retained, at least a six-nucleotide match to both a V gene segment and a J gene segment was required. A rearrangement counted as productive if the CDR3 had no stop codons and remained in frame with V and J, and every other rearrangement counted as non-productive. Following IMGT convention, CDR3 was defined as the stretch from the second conserved V-encoded cysteine up to the conserved J-encoded phenylalanine. Sequences without an unambiguous match to a single V gene segment were excluded from the earlier analysis of about 600 of the donors. An earlier analysis of fewer than 650 of the donors classified V segments as functional when productive rearrangements were above 56.7% and as segregating when the standard deviation between donors was above 5%. To diagnose cytomegalovirus status from the catalog of TCR beta chain sequences, a statistical classification framework was built. A later analysis assigned V and J genes by comparing TCR nucleotide sequences with IMGT/GENE-DB human TR gene sequences. Using the TCRdist pipeline, a later analysis assigned CDR3 sequences along with most-parsimonious VDJ recombination scenarios. In a later analysis, every TCR beta chain was defined by the combination of its CDR3 amino acid sequence and its V-gene family, and reads without a unique V-gene family were dropped. In a later analysis, fewer than 600 highly shared, low-generation-probability nucleotide sequences were removed to address suspected cross-contamination and a sequencing artifact. In a later analysis, a clonal expansion index was calculated for each public chain from normalized within-repertoire ranks of inferred template counts. Generation probabilities in a later analysis came from a VDJ recombination model fitted to out-of-frame rearrangements, and those results were checked against IGoR. Hypergeometric tests were used in a later analysis to score TCR-TCR, TCR-HLA and TCR-CMV co-occurrence, with a repertoire-size bias correction applied to the TCR pairs. A later analysis estimated false discovery rates by permuting HLA or CMV assignments 20 times. In a later analysis, co-occurring TCRs were grouped with DBSCAN, and TCRdist sequence similarity was added when clustering was performed within HLA-allele-positive subsets. For co-occurrence clustering, repertoires with fewer than 30,000 or more than 120,000 public chains were excluded, along with roughly five repertoires with anomalous nucleotide sharing. What TCRdb holds here is the immuneACCESS table cut down to in-frame rearrangements. Part of the clones is not present; checked against another copy, under half of the missing clones reflect an unresolved V gene, and the others are unexplained. D and trimming come from the DNA, and the V and J calls and clone size come from that table. Within this sample are roughly 190,000 clones, with roughly four fifths of them counted one time only. Together, the top ten hold roughly 10% of the sample.

The cohort consisted of some 730 healthy bone marrow donors. All cohort members were sampled while nominally healthy, although unrecorded immune exposures were likely present. The donor was CMV seropositive and belonged to the group of around 300 seropositive cohort members. Each donor provided a peripheral blood sample, and peripheral blood mononuclear cells were used for TCR beta sequencing. Genomic DNA extraction from the blood cell samples was performed with the Qiagen DNeasy Blood Extraction Kit. Material: PBMCs. The sequence links TRBV18 to TRBJ2-7; TRBD1 lines up with 10 middle nucleotides. This TCR was recovered from a woman between 50 and 59 years old in good health and CMV-seropositive. The sequenced DNA is TGTGCCAGCTCCCCTACCGGGACAGGGGACTACGAGCAGTACTTC. The encoded protein is CASSPTGTGDYEQYF.